A selection of T cell receptor beta chains follows, all from one sample in a study of CD8+ T cells in alopecia areata. Sequencing was performed with immunoSEQ multiplex PCR; in TCRdb, only in-frame clones are kept and a portion is missing. The top ten clones hold approximately 1.8% of a sample with under 350,000 clones, nearly 60% of them seen once. The material sequenced was CD4+ T cells sorted from blood, taken at week 24, from a patient treated with tofacitinib. These TCRs come from a human donor with alopecia areata. Each CDR3 is given with its conserved first and last residue. The D gene is left open where the match is weak. The size field is filled for only some rows; it gives once, few, many or a size class.

size: few; J: TRBJ2-3; V: TRBV6-5; D: -; DNA: TGTGCCAGCAGTCGGACCCACACAGATACGCAGTATTTT; CDR3: CASSRTHTDTQYF
size: -; J: TRBJ2-1; V: TRBV4-1; D: TRBD1; DNA: TGCGCCAGCAGCCAAGTCCCACCCCCGGGACAGGGAAAGAATGAGCAGTTCTTC; CDR3: CASSQVPPPGQGKNEQFF
size: -; J: TRBJ1-2; V: TRBV5-1; D: -; DNA: TGCGCCAGCAGCTTGCCGGCCAGTTCCAGGGGAGGCTACACCTTC; CDR3: CASSLPASSRGGYTF
size: -; J: TRBJ2-6; V: TRBV30; D: TRBD1; DNA: TGTGCCTGGATGGACAGGGCTGGGGCCAACGTCCTGACTTTC; CDR3: CAWMDRAGANVLTF
size: -; J: TRBJ1-2; V: TRBV30; D: -; DNA: TGTGCCTGGGGAGTACAGACAAACTATGGCTACACCTTC; CDR3: CAWGVQTNYGYTF
size: -; J: TRBJ2-5; V: TRBV15; D: -; DNA: -; CDR3: CATSRDSLAVETQYF
size: -; J: TRBJ2-3; V: TRBV28; D: TRBD2; DNA: TGTGCAAGCGGGGGGGCCGCAGATACGCAGTATTTT; CDR3: CASGGAADTQYF
size: -; J: TRBJ1-5; V: TRBV28; D: TRBD1; DNA: TGTGCCAGCAGCCGACGGACAGGGGGCAATCAGCCCCAGCATTTT; CDR3: CASSRRTGGNQPQHF
size: few; J: TRBJ2-1; V: TRBV5-1; D: -; DNA: TGCGCCAGCAGGCGAGGAGACTACAATGAGCAGTTCTTC; CDR3: CASRRGDYNEQFF
size: -; J: TRBJ2-5; V: TRBV29-1; D: -; DNA: TGCAGCGTTGTCCTGAGAGAGACCCAGTACTTC; CDR3: CSVVLRETQYF
size: -; J: TRBJ2-5; V: TRBV6-6; D: -; DNA: TGTGCCAGCAGTTACCCGACGCCAGGGGGGCAAGAGACCCAGTACTTC; CDR3: CASSYPTPGGQETQYF
size: -; J: TRBJ2-7; V: TRBV2; D: TRBD1; DNA: TGTGCCAGCAGTCCGGACAGGGAACTGGGGCAGTACTTC; CDR3: CASSPDRELGQYF
size: -; J: TRBJ2-4; V: TRBV11-2; D: TRBD2; DNA: TGTGCCAGCAGCCCCACTAGCGGGGCCAAAAACATTCAGTACTTC; CDR3: CASSPTSGAKNIQYF
size: -; J: TRBJ2-5; V: TRBV5-1; D: -; DNA: TGCGCCAGCAGCTTGAGTCAGCTCCCCCAAGAGACCCAGTACTTC; CDR3: CASSLSQLPQETQYF
size: few; J: TRBJ2-5; V: TRBV29-1; D: TRBD2; DNA: TGCAGCGTTGAAACTACGGGGGGAGAGACCCAGTACTTC; CDR3: CSVETTGGETQYF
size: -; J: TRBJ2-5; V: TRBV7-2; D: TRBD2; DNA: TGTGCCAGCAGCACCGGGACTAGGGTCAAGACCCAGTACTTC; CDR3: CASSTGTRVKTQYF
size: -; J: TRBJ2-7; V: TRBV7-9; D: TRBD1; DNA: TGTGCCAGCAGCCTGACAGGGTACGAGCAGTACTTC; CDR3: CASSLTGYEQYF
size: -; J: TRBJ2-7; V: TRBV30; D: TRBD1; DNA: TGTGCCTGGAGTGGAGGGGACAGGAGCTCCTACGAGCAGTACTTC; CDR3: CAWSGGDRSSYEQYF
size: few; J: TRBJ1-6; V: TRBV4-2; D: -; DNA: TGTGCCAGCAGCCAAGATTCGGCAGGAGATTCACCCCTCCACTTT; CDR3: CASSQDSAGDSPLHF
size: -; J: TRBJ2-7; V: TRBV2; D: -; DNA: TGTGCCAGCGCACAGGGAAGCTCCTACGAGCAGTACTTC; CDR3: CASAQGSSYEQYF
size: few; J: TRBJ2-1; V: TRBV10-3; D: TRBD2; DNA: TGTGCCAGCGGCGCGACTAGCGGGGGACCCCAGATCTTC; CDR3: CASGATSGGPQIF
size: once; J: TRBJ2-1; V: TRBV28; D: -; DNA: TGTGCCAGCAGTTTGTTCGCGTACAATGAGCAGTTCTTC; CDR3: CASSLFAYNEQFF
size: -; J: TRBJ2-3; V: TRBV2; D: TRBD2; DNA: TGTGCCAGCAGTGACACTAGCGGGGGGAGGGATACGCAGTATTTT; CDR3: CASSDTSGGRDTQYF
size: -; J: TRBJ2-3; V: TRBV30; D: -; DNA: TGTGCCTGGAGTGTCTTGGGACACCGGCGCACAGATACGCAGTATTTT; CDR3: CAWSVLGHRRTDTQYF
size: -; J: TRBJ2-2; V: TRBV30; D: -; DNA: TGTGCCTGGAGTTCTATCTTGAGGACAGCCAACACCGGGGAGCTGTTTTTT; CDR3: CAWSSILRTANTGELFF
size: -; J: TRBJ2-2; V: TRBV7-2; D: -; DNA: TGTGCCAGCAAAAGGCAGGGGGGTACCGGGGAGCTGTTTTTT; CDR3: CASKRQGGTGELFF
size: few; J: TRBJ2-1; V: TRBV9; D: -; DNA: TGTGCCAGCAGCGCCAGACCGCCGGCCGAGCAGTTCTTC; CDR3: CASSARPPAEQFF
size: few; J: TRBJ1-1; V: TRBV20-1; D: -; DNA: TGCAGTTCCCTGAGGGGCCCTGAAGCTTTCTTT; CDR3: CSSLRGPEAFF
size: -; J: TRBJ1-2; V: TRBV4-1; D: TRBD1; DNA: TGCGCCAGCAGCCAAGTAAGACAGGGGGTCTATGGCTACACCTTC; CDR3: CASSQVRQGVYGYTF
size: -; J: TRBJ1-2; V: TRBV11-2; D: -; DNA: TGTGCCAGCAGCTACCTCAGGGATGGCTACACCTTC; CDR3: CASSYLRDGYTF
size: -; J: TRBJ1-3; V: TRBV30; D: -; DNA: TGTGCCTGGAGTCAGTCCGGAAACACCATATATTTT; CDR3: CAWSQSGNTIYF
size: -; J: TRBJ2-1; V: TRBV2; D: -; DNA: TGTGCCAGCAGTGTGTACAATGAGCAGTTCTTC; CDR3: CASSVYNEQFF
size: -; J: TRBJ2-2; V: TRBV30; D: -; DNA: TGTGCCTGGGGGTCAGAGTTCGGGGAGCTGTTTTTT; CDR3: CAWGSEFGELFF
size: -; J: TRBJ1-6; V: TRBV5-1; D: -; DNA: TGCGCCAGCAGCACACGGACCGATCGGGCCAATTCACCCCTCCACTTT; CDR3: CASSTRTDRANSPLHF
size: -; J: TRBJ2-3; V: TRBV30; D: TRBD1; DNA: TGTGCCGGGACAGGGGGCACAGATACGCAGTATTTT; CDR3: CAGTGGTDTQYF
size: -; J: TRBJ1-1; V: TRBV5-4; D: -; DNA: TGTGCCAGCAGTGTACTGCGGGGGGAGGGGAACACTGAAGCTTTCTTT; CDR3: CASSVLRGEGNTEAFF
size: once; J: TRBJ1-1; V: TRBV4-1; D: TRBD1; DNA: TGCGCCAGCAGCCAAGGTGGAGGGGGCAGAACTGAAGCTTTCTTT; CDR3: CASSQGGGGRTEAFF
size: -; J: TRBJ1-4; V: TRBV30; D: -; DNA: TGTGCCTGGAGTGCATTACTCCGGGACACTAATGAAAAACTGTTTTTT; CDR3: CAWSALLRDTNEKLFF
size: once; J: TRBJ1-2; V: TRBV2; D: -; DNA: TGTGCCAGCGGCTTGCTACCAGAGTATGGCTACACCTTC; CDR3: CASGLLPEYGYTF
size: -; J: TRBJ2-5; V: TRBV7-2; D: TRBD2; DNA: TGTGCCAGCAGCTTACGGTGGCTACAACGGGGGGAGAATCAAGAGACCCAGTACTTC; CDR3: CASSLRWLQRGENQETQYF